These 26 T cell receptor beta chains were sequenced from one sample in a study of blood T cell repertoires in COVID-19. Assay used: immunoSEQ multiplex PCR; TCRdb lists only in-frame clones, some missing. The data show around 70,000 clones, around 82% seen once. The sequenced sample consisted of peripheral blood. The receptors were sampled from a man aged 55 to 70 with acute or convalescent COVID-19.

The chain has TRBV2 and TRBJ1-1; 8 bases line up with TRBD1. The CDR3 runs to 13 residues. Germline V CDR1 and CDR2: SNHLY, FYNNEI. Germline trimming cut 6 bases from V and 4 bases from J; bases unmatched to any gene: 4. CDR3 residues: CASRFDRGTEAFF. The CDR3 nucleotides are TGTGCCAGCAGATTCGACAGGGGCACTGAAGCTTTCTTT.

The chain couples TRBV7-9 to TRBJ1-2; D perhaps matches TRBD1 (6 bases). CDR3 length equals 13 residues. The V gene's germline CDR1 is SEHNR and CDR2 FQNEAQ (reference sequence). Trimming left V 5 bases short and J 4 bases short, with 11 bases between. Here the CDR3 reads CASSPGQTYGYTF. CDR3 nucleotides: TGTGCCAGCAGCCCAGGACAGACCTATGGCTACACCTTC.

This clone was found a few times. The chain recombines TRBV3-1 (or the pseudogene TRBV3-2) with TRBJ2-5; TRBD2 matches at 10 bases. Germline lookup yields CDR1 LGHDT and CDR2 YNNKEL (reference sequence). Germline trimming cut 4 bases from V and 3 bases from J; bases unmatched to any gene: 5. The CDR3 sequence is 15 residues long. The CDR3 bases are TGTGCCAGCAGCCGCGCTAGCGGGGGAGAAGAGACCCAGTACTTC. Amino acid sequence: CASSRASGGEETQYF.

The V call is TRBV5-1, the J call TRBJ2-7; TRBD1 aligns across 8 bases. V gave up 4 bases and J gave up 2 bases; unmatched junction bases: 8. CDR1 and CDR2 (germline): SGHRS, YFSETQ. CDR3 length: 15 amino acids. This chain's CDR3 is CASSGTSDRAYEQYF. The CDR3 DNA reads TGCGCCAGCAGCGGGACCTCGGACAGGGCCTACGAGCAGTACTTC.

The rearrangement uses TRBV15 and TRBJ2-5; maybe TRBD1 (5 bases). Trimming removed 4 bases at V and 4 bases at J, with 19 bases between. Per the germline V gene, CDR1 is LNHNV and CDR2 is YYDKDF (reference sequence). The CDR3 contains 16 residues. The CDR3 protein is CATSNSLAGHAETQYF. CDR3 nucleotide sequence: TGTGCCACCAGCAACTCCTTAGCAGGGCATGCAGAGACCCAGTACTTC.

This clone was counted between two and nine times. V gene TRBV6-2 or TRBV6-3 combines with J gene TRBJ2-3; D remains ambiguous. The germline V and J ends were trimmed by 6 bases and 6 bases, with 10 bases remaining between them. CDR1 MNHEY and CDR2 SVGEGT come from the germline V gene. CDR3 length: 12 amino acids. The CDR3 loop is CASSLLEDTQYF. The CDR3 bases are TGTGCCAGCAGCCTCCTTGAGGATACGCAGTATTTT.

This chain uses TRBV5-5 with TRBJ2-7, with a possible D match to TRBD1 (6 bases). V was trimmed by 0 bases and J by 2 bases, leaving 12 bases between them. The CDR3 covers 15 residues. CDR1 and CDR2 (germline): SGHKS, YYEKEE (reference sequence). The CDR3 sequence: CASSLAGTTAYEQYF. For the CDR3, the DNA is TGTGCCAGCAGCTTGGCGGGGACAACAGCCTACGAGCAGTACTTC.

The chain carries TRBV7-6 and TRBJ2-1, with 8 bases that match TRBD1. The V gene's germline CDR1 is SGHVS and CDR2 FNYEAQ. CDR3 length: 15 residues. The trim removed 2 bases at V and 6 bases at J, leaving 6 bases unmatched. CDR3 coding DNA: TGTGCCAGCAGCTTATTGGGACAGGATATCAATGAGCAGTTCTTC. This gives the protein CASSLLGQDINEQFF.

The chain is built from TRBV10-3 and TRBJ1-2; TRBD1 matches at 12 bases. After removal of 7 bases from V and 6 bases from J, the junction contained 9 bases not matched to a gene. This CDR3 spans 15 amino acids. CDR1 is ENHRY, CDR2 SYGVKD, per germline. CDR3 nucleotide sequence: TGTGCCATCATCGAAGGTGGGACAGGGGGCCATGGCTACACCTTC. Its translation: CAIIEGGTGGHGYTF.

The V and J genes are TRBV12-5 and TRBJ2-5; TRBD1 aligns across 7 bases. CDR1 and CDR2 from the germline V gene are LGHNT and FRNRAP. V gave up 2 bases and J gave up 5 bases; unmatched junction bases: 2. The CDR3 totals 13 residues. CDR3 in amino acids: CASGLTGAETQYF. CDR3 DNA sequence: TGTGCTAGTGGTTTGACAGGGGCTGAGACCCAGTACTTC.

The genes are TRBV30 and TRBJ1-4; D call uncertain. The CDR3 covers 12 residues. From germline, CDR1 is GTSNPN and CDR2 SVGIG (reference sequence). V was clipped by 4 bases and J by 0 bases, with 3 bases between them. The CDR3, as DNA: TGTGCCTGGACTGCAACTAATGAAAAACTGTTTTTT. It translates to CAWTATNEKLFF.

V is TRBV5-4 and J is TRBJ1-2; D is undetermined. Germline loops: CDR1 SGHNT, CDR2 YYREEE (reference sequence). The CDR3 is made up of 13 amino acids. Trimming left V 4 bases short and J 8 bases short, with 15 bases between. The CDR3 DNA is TGTGCCAGCAGCAACACCAATACGGGGGGCTACACCTTC. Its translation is CASSNTNTGGYTF.

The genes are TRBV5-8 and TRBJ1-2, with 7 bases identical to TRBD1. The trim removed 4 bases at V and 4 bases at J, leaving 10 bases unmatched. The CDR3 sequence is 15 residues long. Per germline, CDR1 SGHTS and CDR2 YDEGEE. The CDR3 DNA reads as TGTGCCAGCAGCGGAGGGGACAGAGCCCCCTATGGCTACACCTTC. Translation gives CASSGGDRAPYGYTF.

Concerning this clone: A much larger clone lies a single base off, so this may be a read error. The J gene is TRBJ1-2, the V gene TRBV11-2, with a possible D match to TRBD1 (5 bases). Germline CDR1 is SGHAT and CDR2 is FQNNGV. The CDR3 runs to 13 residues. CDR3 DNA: TGTGCCAGCAGCTGGCGGGGGGACTATGGCTACGCCTTC. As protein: CASSWRGDYGYAF.

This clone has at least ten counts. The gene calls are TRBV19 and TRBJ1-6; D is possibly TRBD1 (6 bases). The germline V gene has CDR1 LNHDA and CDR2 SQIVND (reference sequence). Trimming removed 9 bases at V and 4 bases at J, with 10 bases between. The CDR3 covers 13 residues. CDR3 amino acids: CASTDRYNSPLHF. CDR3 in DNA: TGTGCCAGCACCGACAGGTATAATTCACCCCTCCACTTT.

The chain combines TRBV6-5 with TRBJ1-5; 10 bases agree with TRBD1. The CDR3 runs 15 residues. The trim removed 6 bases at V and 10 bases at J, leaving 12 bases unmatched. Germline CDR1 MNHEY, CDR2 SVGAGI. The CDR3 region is CASRRTGGNLYPQHF. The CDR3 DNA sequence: TGTGCCAGCAGACGGACAGGGGGAAATCTCTATCCCCAGCATTTT.

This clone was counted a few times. The CDR3 DNA sequence: TGTGCCAGCAGCTTGTCTGGGGGGAATTCGGAGACCCAGTACTTC. Protein sequence: CASSLSGGNSETQYF. The chain couples TRBV11-2 to TRBJ2-5; perhaps TRBD2 as D (6 bases). Trimming removed 3 bases at V and 5 bases at J, with 16 bases between. Germline V gene sequence: CDR1 SGHAT, CDR2 FQNNGV. The CDR3 contains 15 residues.

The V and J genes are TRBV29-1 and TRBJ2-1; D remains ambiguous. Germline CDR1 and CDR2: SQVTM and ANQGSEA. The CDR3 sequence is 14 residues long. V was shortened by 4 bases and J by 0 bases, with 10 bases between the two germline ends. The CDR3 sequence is CSVAGPSSYNEQFF. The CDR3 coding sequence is TGCAGCGTTGCCGGTCCGAGCTCCTACAATGAGCAGTTCTTC.

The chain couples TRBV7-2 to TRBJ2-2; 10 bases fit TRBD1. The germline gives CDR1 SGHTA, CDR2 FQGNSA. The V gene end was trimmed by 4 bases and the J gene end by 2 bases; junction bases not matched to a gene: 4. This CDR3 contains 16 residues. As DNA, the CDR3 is TGTGCCAGCAGCTCGTCGACAGGGGGCAACACCGGGGAGCTGTTTTTT. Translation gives CASSSSTGGNTGELFF.

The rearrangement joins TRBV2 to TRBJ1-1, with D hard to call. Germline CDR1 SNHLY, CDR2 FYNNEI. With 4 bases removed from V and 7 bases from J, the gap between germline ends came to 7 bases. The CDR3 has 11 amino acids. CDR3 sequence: CASSVVDEAFF. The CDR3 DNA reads TGTGCCAGCAGTGTAGTAGATGAAGCTTTCTTT.

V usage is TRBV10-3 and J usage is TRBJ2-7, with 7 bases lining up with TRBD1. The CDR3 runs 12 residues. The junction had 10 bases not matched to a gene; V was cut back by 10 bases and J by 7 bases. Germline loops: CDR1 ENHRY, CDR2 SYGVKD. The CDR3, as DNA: TGTGCCACCTCCCAGACAGGGAAGGAGCAGTACTTC. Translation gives CATSQTGKEQYF.

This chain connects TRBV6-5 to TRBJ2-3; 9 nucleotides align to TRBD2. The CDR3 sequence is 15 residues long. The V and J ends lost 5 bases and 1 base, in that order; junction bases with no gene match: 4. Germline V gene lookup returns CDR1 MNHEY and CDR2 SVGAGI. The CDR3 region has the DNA TGTGCCAGCAGTCAACTAGCGGGTGGCACAGATACGCAGTATTTT. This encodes CASSQLAGGTDTQYF.

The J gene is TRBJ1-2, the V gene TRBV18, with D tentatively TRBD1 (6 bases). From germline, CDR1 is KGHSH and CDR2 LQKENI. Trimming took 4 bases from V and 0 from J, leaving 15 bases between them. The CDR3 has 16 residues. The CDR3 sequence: CASSQSPTGANYGYTF. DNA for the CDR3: TGTGCCAGCTCACAATCCCCGACAGGAGCTAACTATGGCTACACCTTC.

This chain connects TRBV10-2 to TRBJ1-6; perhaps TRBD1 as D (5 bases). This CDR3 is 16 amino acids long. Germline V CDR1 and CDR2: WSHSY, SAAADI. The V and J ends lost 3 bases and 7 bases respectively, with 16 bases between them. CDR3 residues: CASSERDRGLNSPLHF. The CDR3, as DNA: TGCGCCAGCAGTGAACGAGACAGAGGATTAAATTCACCCCTCCACTTT.

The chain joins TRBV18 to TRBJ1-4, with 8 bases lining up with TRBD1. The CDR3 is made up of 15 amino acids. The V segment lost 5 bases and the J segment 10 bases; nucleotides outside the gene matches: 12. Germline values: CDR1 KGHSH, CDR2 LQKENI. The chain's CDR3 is CASSDSGTGGGKLFF. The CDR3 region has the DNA TGTGCCAGCTCAGACTCCGGGACAGGCGGGGGAAAACTGTTTTTT.

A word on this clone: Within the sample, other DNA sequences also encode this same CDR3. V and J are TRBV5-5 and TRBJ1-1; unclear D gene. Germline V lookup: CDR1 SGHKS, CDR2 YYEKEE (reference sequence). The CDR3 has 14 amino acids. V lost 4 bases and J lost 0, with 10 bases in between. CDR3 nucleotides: TGTGCCAGCAGCCTATCCCCAATGAACACTGAAGCTTTCTTT. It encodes CASSLSPMNTEAFF.